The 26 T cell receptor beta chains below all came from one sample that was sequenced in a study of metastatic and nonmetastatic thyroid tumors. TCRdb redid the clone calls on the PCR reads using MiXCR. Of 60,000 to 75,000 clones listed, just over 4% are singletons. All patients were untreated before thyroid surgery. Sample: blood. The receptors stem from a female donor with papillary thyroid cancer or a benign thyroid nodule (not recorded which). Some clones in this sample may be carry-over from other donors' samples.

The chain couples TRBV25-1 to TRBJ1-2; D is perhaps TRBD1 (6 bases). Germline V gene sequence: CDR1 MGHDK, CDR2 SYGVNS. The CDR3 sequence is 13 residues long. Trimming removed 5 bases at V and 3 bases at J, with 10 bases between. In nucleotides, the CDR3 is TGTGCCAGCAGTCGGGACACCTACTATGGCTACACCTTC. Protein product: CASSRDTYYGYTF.

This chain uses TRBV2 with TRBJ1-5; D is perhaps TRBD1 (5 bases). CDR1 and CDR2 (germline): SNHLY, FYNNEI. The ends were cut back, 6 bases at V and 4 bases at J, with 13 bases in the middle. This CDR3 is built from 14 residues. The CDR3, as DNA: TGTGCCAGCAGGGCCACAGGCTCGAATCAGCCCCAGCATTTT. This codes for CASRATGSNQPQHF. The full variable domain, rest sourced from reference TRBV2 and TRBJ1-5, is EPEVTQTPSHQVTQMGQEVILRCVPISNHLYFYWYRQILGQKVEFLVSFYNNEISEKSEIFDDQFSVERPDGSNFTLKIRSTKLEDSAMYFCASRATGSNQPQHFGDGTRLSIL.

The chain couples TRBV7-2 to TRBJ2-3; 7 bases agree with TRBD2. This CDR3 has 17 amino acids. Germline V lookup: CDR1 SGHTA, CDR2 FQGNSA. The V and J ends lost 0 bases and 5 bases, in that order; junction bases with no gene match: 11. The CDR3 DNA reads TGTGCCAGCAGCTTAGCTTCTAGCGGCAGCGGAGGAGATACGCAGTATTTT. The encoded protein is CASSLASSGSGGDTQYF.

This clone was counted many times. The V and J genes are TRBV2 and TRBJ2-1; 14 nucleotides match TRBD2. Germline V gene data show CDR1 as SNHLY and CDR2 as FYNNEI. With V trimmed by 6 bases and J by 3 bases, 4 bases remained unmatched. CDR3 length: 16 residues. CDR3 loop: CASRRTSGRFYNEQFF. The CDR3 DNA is TGTGCCAGCAGGAGGACTAGCGGGAGGTTCTACAATGAGCAGTTCTTC.

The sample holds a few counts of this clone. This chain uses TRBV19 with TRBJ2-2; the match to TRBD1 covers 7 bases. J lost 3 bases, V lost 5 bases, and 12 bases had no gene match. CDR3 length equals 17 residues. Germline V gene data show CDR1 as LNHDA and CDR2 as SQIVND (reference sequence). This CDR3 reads CASSGGQNIWYTGELFF. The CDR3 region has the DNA TGTGCCAGTAGTGGGGGACAGAATATCTGGTACACCGGGGAGCTGTTTTTT.

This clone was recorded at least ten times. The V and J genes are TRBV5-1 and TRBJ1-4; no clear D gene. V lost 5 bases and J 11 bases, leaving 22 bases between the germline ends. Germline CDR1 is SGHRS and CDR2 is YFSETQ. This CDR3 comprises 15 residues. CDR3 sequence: CASSSASGEERKLFF. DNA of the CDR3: TGCGCCAGCAGTTCCGCTAGCGGGGAGGAGAGGAAACTGTTTTTT.

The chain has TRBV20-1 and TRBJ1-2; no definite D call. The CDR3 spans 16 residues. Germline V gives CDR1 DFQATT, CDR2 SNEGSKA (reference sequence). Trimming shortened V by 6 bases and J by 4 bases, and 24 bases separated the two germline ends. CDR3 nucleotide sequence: TGCAGTGCCATAGATCCATCCCGACCCGAAGGCTATGGCTACACCTTC. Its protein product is CSAIDPSRPEGYGYTF.

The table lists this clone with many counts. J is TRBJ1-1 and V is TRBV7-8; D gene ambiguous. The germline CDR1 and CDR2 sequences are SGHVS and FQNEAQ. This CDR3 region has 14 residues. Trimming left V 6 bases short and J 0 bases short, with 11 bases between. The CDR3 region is CASRVSPMNTEAFF. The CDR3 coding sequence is TGTGCCAGCAGAGTCAGCCCAATGAACACTGAAGCTTTCTTT.

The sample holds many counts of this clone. The CDR3, as DNA: TGTGCCAGCAGTTTACGGGGGAGGGCCCAAAATGAGCAGTTCTTC. It translates to CASSLRGRAQNEQFF. The chain recombines TRBV12-3 or TRBV12-4 with TRBJ2-1, with TRBD2 matching 7 bases. V trimming: 2 bases; J trimming: 7 bases; junction bases outside the gene matches: 8. CDR3 length: 15 residues.

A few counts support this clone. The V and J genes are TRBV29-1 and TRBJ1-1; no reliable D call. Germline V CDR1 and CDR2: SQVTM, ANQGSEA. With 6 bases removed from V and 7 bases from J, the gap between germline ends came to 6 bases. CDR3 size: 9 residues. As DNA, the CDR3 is TGCAGCGTAGACGTTGAAGCTTTCTTT. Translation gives CSVDVEAFF. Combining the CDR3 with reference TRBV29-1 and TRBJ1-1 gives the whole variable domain SAVISQKPSRDICQRGTSLTIQCQVDSQVTMMFWYRQQPGQSLTLIATANQGSEATYESGFVIDKFPISRPNLTFSTLTVSNMSPEDSSIYLCSVDVEAFFGQGTRLTVV.

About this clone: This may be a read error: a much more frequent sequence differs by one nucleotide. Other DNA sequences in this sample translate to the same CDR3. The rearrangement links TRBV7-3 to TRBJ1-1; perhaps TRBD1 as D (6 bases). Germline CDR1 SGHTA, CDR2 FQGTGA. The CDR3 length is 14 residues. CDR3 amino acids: CASSSQGADTEAFF. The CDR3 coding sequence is TGTGCCAGCAGCTCACAGGGAGCCGACACTGAAGCCTTCTTT.

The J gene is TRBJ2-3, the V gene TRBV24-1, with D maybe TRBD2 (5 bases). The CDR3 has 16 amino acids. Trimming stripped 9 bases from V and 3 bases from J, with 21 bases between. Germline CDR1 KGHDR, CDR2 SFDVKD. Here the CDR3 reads CATRPSGVSVTDTQYF. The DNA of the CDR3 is TGTGCCACCCGACCCTCCGGGGTTTCAGTAACAGATACGCAGTATTTT.

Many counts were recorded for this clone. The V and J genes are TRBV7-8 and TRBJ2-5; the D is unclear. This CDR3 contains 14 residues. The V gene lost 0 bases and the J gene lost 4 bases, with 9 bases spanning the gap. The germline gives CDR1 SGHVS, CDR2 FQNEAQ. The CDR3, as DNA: TGTGCCAGCAGCTTAGCTCCAGGCGGAGAGACCCAGTACTTC. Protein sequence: CASSLAPGGETQYF.

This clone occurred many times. DNA for the CDR3: TGCAGTGCTAGAGATTATGGAAGGGCACAGTTCTTC. Its translation: CSARDYGRAQFF. The rearrangement joins TRBV20-1 to TRBJ2-1; D not certain. This CDR3 comprises 12 residues. Germline CDR1 reads DFQATT; CDR2 reads SNEGSKA (reference sequence). V lost 0 bases and J lost 13, with 13 bases in between.

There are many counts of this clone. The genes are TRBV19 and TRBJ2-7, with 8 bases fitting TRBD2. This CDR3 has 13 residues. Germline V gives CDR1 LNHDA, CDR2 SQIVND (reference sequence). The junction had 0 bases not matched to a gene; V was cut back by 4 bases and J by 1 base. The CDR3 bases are TGTGCCAGTAGTAGACTAGCGTCCTACGAGCAGTACTTC. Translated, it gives CASSRLASYEQYF.

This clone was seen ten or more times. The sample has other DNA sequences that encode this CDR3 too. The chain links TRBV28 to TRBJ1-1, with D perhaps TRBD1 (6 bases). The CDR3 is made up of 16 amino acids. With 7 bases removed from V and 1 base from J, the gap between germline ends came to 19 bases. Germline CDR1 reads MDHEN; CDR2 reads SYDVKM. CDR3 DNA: TGTGCCAGCACCCTCCCCTTGGGCAGGGGGAACACTGAAGCTTTCTTT. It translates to CASTLPLGRGNTEAFF. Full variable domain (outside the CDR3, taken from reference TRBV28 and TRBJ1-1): DVKVTQSSRYLVKRTGEKVFLECVQDMDHENMFWYRQDPGLGLRLIYFSYDVKMKEKGDIPEGYSVSREKKERFSLILESASTNQTSMYLCASTLPLGRGNTEAFFGQGTRLTVV.

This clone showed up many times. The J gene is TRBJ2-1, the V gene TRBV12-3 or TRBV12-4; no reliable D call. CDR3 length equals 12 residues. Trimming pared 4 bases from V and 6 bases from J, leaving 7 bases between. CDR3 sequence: CASSYILNEQFF. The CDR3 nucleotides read TGTGCCAGCAGTTATATCCTCAATGAGCAGTTCTTC.

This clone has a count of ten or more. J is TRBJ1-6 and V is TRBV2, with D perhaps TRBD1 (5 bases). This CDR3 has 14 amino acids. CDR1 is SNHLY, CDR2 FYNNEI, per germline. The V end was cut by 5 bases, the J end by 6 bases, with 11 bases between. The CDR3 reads CASSPGAPNSPLHF. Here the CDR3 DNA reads TGTGCCAGCAGTCCCGGGGCCCCTAATTCACCCCTCCACTTT.

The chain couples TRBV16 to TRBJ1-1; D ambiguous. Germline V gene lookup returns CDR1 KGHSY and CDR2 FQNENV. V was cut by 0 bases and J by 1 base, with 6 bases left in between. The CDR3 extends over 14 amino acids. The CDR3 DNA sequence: TGTGCCAGCAGCCAATCATACGGGAACACTGAAGCTTTCTTT. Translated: CASSQSYGNTEAFF.

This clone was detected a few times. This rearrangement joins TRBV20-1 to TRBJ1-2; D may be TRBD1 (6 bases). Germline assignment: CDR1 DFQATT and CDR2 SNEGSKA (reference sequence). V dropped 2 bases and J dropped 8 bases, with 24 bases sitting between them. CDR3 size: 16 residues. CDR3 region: CSARLSRDMGKEGYTF. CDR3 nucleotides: TGCAGTGCTAGATTAAGCCGGGACATGGGAAAGGAAGGCTACACCTTC.

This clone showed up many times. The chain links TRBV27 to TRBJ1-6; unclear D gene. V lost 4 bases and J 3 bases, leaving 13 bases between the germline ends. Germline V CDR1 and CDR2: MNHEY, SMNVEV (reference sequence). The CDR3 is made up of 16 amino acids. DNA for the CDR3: TGTGCCAGCAGTTCCCCCCCCTACCGCTATAATTCACCCCTCCACTTT. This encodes CASSSPPYRYNSPLHF.

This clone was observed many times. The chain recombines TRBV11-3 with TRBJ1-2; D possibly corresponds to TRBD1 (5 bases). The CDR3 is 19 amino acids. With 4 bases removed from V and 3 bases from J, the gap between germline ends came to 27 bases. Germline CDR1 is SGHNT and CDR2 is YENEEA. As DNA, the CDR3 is TGTGCCAGCAGCTGCCTCCCTCCTCAACGGGGGAGAGGGGACTATGGCTACACCTTC. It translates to CASSCLPPQRGRGDYGYTF.

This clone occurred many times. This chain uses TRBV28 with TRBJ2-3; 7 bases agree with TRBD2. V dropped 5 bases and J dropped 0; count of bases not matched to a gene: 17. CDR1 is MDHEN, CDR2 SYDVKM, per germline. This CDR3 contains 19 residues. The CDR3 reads CASSLPGGLDSLSTDTQYF. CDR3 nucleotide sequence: TGTGCCAGCAGTCTGCCGGGAGGATTGGACTCCCTAAGCACAGATACGCAGTATTTT.

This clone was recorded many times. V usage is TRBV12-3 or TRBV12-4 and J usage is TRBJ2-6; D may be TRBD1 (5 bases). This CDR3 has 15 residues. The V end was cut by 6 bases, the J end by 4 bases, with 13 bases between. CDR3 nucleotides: TGTGCCAGCAGCCTACGCAGGGCCGGGGCCAACGTCCTGACTTTC. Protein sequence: CASSLRRAGANVLTF.

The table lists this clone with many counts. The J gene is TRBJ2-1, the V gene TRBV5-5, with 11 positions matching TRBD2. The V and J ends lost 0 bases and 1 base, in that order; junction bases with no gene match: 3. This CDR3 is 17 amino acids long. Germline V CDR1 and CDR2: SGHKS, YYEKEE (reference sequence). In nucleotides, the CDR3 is TGTGCCAGCAGCTTGGGACTAGCGGGACGGTCCTACAATGAGCAGTTCTTC. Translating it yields CASSLGLAGRSYNEQFF.

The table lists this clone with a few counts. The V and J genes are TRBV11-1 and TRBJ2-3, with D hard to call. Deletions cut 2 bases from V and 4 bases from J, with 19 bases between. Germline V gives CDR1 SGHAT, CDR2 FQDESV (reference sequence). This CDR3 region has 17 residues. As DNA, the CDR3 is TGTGCCAGCAGCTTATATTGGGTTCTCCATCGCGCAGATACGCAGTATTTT. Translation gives CASSLYWVLHRADTQYF. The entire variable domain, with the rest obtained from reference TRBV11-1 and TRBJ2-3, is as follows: EAEVAQSPRYKITEKSQAVAFWCDPISGHATLYWYRQILGQGPELLVQFQDESVVDDSQLPKDRFSAERLKGVDSTLKIQPAELGDSAMYLCASSLYWVLHRADTQYFGPGTRLTVL.